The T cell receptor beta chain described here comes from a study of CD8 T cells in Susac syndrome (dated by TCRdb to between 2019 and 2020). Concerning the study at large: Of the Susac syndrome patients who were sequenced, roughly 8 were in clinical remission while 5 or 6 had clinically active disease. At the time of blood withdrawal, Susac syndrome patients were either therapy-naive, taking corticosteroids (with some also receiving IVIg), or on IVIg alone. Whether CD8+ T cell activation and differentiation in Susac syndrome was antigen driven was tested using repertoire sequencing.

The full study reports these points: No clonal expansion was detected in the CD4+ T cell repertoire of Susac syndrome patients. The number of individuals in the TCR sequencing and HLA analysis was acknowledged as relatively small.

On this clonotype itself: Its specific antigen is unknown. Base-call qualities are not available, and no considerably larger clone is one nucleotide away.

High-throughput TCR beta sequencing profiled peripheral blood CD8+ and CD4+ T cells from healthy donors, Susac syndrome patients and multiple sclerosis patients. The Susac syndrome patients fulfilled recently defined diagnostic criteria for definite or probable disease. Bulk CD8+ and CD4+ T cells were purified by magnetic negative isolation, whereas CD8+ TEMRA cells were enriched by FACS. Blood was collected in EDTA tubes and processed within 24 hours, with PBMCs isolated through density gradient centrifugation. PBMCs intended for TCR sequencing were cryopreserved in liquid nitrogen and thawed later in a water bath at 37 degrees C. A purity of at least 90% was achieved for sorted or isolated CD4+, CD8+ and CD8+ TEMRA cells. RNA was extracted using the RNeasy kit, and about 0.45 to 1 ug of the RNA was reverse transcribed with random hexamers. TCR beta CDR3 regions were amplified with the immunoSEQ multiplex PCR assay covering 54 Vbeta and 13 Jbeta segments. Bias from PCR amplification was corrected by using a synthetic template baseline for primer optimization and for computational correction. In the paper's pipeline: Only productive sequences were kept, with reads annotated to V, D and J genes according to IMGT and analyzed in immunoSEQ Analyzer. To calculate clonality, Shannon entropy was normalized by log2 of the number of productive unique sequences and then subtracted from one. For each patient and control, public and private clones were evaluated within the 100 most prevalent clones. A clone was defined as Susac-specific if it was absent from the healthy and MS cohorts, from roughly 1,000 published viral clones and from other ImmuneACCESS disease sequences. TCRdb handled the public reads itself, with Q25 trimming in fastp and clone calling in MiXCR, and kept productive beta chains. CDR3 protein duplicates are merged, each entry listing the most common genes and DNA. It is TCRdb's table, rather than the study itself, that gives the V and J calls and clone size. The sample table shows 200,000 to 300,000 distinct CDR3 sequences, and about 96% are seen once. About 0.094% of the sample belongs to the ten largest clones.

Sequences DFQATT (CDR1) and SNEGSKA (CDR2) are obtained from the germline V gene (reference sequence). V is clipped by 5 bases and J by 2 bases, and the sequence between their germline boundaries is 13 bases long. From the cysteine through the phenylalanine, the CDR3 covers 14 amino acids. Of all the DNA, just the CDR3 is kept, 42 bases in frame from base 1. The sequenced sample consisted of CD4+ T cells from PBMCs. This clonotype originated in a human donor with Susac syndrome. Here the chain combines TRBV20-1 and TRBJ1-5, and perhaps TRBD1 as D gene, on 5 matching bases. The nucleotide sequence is TGCAGTGCTTCGCCCGGACAAGGCAATCAGCCCCAGCATTTT. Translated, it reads CSASPGQGNQPQHF.